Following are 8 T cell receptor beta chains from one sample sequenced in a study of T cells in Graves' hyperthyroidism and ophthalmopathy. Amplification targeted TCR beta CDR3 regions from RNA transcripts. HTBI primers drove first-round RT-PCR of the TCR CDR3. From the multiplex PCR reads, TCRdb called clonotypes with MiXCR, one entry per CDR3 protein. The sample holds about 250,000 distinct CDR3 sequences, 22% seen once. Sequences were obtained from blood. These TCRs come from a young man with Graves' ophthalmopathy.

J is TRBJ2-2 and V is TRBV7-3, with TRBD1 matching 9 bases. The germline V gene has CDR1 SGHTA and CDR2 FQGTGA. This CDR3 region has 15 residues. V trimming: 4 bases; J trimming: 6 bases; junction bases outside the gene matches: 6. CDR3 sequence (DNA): TGTGCCAGCAGCTCCGGGACAGGGAGGCCCGGGGAGCTGTTTTTT. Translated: CASSSGTGRPGELFF.

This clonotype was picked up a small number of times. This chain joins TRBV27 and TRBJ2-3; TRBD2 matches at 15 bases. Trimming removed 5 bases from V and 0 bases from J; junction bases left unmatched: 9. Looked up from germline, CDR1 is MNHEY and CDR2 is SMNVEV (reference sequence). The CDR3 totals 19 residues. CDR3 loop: CASSLGLAGGLQSTDTQYF. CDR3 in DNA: TGTGCCAGCAGTCTGGGACTAGCGGGAGGCCTACAGAGCACAGATACGCAGTATTTT.

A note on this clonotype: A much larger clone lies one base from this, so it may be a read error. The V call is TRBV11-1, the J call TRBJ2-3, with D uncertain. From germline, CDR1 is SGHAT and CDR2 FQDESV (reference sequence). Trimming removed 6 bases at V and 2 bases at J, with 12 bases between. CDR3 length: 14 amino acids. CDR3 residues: CASRSQAYTDTQYF. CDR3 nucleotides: TGTGCCAGCAGATCCCAGGCCTACACAGATACGCAGTATTTT.

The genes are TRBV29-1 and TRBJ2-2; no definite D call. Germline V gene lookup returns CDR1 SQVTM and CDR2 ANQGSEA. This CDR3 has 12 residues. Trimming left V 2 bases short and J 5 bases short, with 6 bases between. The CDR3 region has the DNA TGCAGCGTTGAATCCATAACCGGGGAGCTGTTTTTT. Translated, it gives CSVESITGELFF.

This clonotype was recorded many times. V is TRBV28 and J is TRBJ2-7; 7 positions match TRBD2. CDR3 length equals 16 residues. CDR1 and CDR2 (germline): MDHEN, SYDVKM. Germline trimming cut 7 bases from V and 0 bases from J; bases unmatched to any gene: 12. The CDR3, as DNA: TGTGCCAGCACCCTCCTCCGCCCTAGCGGCTCCTACGAGCAGTACTTC. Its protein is CASTLLRPSGSYEQYF.

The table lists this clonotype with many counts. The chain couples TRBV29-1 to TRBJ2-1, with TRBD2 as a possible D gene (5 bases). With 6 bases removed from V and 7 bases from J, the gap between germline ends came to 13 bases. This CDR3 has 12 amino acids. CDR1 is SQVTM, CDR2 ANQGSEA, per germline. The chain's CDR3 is CSVPTPGNEQFF. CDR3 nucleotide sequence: TGCAGCGTACCGACCCCGGGGAATGAGCAGTTCTTC.

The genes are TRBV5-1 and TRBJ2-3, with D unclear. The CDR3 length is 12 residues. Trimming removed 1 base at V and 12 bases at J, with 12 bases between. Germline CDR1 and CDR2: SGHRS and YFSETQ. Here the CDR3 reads CASSLKGYLQYF. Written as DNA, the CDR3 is TGCGCCAGCAGCTTGAAAGGGTATCTCCAGTATTTT.

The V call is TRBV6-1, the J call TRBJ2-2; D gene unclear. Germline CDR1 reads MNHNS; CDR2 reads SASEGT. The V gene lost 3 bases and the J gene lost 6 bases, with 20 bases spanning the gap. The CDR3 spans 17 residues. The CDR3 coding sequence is TGTGCCAGCAGTGACTCCCCCTTACACGGACCTCCCGGGGAGCTGTTTTTT. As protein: CASSDSPLHGPPGELFF.